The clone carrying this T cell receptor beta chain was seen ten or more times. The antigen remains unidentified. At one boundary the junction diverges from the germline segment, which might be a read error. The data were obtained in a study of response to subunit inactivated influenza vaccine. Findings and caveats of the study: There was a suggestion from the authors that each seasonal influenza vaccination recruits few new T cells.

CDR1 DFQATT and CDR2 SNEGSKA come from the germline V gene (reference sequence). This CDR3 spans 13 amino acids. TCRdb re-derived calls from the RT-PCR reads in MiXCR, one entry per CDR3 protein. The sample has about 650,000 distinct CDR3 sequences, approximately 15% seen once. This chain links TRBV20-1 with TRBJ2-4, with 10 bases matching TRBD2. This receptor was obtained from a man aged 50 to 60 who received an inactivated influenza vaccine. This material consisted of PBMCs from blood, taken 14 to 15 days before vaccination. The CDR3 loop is CSARDRGQREGLF. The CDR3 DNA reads TGCAGTGCTAGAGATCGAGGTCAGCGGGAGGGCCTCTTC.